The sequence of this T cell receptor (beta chain) was determined in a study of brain T cells in children with intractable seizures. General observations from the study: Each case's top public CDR3 resembled known HCMV, EBV or influenza A CDR3s. Viral specificity was inferred only from CDR3 similarity; HCMV serostatus was unknown.

Only cases whose brain tissue showed the highest T cell transcript signatures were sequenced. The table came from immunoSEQ multiplex PCR; TCRdb's copy has only in-frame clones and leaves some out. Of 5,000 or so clones listed, roughly 94% were seen once; the top ten hold nearly 2%. V shed 2 bases, J shed 7 bases, and the junction held 8 bases outside the gene matches. The CDR3 contains 16 residues. Germline CDR1 reads SGHRS; CDR2 reads YFSETQ. Note on this clone: Its antigen is as yet unknown.

The sequence came from a boy younger than two with focal cortical dysplasia and intractable seizures. V gene TRBV5-1 combines with J gene TRBJ2-2; 10 positions agree with TRBD1. The starting material was resected brain tissue, obtained at surgery. The DNA for the CDR3 is TGCGCCAGCAGCTTAGTGACAGGGGGCTTTGGCGGGGAGCTGTTTTTT. As protein: CASSLVTGGFGGELFF.